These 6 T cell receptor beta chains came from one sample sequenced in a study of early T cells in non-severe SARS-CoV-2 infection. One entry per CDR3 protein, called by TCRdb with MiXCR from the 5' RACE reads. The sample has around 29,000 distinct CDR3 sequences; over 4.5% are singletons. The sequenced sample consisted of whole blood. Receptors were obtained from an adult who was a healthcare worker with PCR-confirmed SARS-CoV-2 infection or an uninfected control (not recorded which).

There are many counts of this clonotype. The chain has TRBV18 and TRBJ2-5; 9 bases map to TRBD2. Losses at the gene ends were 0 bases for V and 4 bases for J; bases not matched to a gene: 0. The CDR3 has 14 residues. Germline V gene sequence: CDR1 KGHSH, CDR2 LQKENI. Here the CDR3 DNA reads TGTGCCAGCTCACCACCGACTAGCGGAGAGACCCAGTACTTC. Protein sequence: CASSPPTSGETQYF.

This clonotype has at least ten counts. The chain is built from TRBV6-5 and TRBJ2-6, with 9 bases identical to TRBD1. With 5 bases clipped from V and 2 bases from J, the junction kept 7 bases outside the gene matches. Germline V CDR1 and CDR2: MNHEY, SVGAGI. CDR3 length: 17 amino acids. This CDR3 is CASSETGGVTGANVLTF. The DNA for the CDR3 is TGTGCCAGCAGTGAGACAGGGGGGGTGACTGGGGCCAACGTCCTGACTTTC.

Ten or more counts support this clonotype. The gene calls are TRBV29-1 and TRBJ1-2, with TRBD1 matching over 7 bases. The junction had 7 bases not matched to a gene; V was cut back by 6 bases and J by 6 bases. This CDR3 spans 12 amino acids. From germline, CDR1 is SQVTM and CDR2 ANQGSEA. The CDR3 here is CSVSIGGDGYTF. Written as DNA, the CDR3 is TGCAGCGTCTCAATAGGGGGCGATGGCTACACCTTC.

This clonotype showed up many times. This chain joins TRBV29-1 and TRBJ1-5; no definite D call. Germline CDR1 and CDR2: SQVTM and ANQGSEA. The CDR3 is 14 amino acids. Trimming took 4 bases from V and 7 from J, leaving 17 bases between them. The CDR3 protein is CSVANEDREQPQHF. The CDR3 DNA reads TGCAGCGTTGCAAACGAAGACCGGGAGCAGCCCCAGCATTTT.

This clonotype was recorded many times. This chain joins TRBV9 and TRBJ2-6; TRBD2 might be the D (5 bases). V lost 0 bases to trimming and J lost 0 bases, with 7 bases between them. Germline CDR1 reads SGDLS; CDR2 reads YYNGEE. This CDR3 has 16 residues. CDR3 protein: CASSVGGNSGANVLTF. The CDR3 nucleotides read TGTGCCAGCAGCGTAGGAGGGAACTCTGGGGCCAACGTCCTGACTTTC.

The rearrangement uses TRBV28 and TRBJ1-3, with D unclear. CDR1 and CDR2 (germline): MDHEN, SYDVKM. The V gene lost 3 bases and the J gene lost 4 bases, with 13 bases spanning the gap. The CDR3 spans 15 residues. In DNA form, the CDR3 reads TGTGCCAGCAGTTTCCTAGGATCAGCAGGAAACACCATATATTTT. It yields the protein CASSFLGSAGNTIYF.